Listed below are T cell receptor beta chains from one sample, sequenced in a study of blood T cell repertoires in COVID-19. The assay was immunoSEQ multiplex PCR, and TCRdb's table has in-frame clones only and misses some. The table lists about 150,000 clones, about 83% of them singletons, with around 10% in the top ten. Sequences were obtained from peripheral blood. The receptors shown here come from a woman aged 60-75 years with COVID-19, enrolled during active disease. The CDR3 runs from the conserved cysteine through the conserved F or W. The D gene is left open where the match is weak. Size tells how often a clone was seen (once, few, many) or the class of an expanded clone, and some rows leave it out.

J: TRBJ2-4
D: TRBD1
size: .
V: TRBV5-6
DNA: TGTGCCAGCAGCCCGGGACAGACCAGACTAGCCAAAAACATTCAGTACTTC
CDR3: CASSPGQTRLAKNIQYF

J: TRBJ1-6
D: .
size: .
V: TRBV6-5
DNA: TGTGCCAGCAGAGGGACCGGGGGGCATTCACCCCTCCACTTT
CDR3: CASRGTGGHSPLHF

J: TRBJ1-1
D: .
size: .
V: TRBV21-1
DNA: TGTGCCAGCAGCGCTCGACAGGGAGCGGGGGACACTGAAGCTTTCTTT
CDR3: CASSARQGAGDTEAFF

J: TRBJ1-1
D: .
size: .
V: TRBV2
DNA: TGTGCCAGTCCTTCGACAGGGAACACTGAAGCTTTCTTT
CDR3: CASPSTGNTEAFF

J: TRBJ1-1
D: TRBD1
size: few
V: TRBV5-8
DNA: TGTGCCAGCAGCCATCACAGGGGCCTTACGCGTGAAGCTTTCTTT
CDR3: CASSHHRGLTREAFF

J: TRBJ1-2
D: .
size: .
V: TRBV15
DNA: TGTGCCACCAGCAGATTAGGGGTTTTCGGGGGCTACACCTTC
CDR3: CATSRLGVFGGYTF

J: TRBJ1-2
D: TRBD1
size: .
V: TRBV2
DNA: TGTGCCAGCAGTGGAAGACAGGGGGCAAGTGGCTACACCTTC
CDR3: CASSGRQGASGYTF

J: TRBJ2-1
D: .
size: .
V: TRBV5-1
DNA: TGCGCCAGCAGCACATCAGCCGGGACTCCCCTATACAATGAGCAGTTCTTC
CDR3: CASSTSAGTPLYNEQFF

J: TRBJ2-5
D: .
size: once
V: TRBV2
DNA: TGTGCCAGCCAGGGACTCGGGAGTGAGACCCAGTACTTC
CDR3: CASQGLGSETQYF

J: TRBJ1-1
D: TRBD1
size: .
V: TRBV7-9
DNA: TGTGCCAGCAGCAGAGTCGGGACAGGGGGCTGGAAGGGCACTGAAGCTTTCTTT
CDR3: CASSRVGTGGWKGTEAFF

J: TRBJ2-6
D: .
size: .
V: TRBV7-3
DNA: TGTGCCAGCAGCTTAGTATCTCTTTCTGGGGCCAACGTCCTGACTTTC
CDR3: CASSLVSLSGANVLTF

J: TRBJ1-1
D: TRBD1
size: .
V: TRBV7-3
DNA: TGTGCCAGCAGCTTAAGGGACAGCAACACTGAAGCTTTCTTT
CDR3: CASSLRDSNTEAFF

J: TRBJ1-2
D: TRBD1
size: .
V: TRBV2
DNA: TGTGCCAGCAGTGAAGCGCACAGGGGGGTTATTTTTAACTATGGCTACACCTTC
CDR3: CASSEAHRGVIFNYGYTF

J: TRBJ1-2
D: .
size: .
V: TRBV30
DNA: TGTGCCTGGCAGGGAATTCAATATGGCTACACCTTC
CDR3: CAWQGIQYGYTF

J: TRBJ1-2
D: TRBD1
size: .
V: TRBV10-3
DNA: TGTGCCAGTAGACAGGGGCAGGATGGCTACACCTTC
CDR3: CASRQGQDGYTF

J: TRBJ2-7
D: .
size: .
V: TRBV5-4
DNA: TGTGCCAGCAGCTTGCCGGACAAGTACGAGCAGTACTTC
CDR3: CASSLPDKYEQYF

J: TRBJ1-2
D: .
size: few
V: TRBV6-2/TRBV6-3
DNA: TGTGCCAGCAGTTTCGAGCCCTTACGGGGCTACACCTTC
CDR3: CASSFEPLRGYTF

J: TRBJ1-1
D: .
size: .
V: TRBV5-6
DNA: TGTGCCAGCAGCTTGTTCGGGGAAGCTTTCTTT
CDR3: CASSLFGEAFF

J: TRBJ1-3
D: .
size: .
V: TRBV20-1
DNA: TGCAGTGCTAGTGCGGGGGGATACTCTGGAAACACCATATATTTT
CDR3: CSASAGGYSGNTIYF

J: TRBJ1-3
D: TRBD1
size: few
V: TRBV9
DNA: TGTGCCAGCAGCGCCCGGGACAGGGTCGGAAACACCATATATTTT
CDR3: CASSARDRVGNTIYF

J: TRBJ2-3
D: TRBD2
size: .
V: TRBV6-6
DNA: TGTGCCAGCAGTTACTTCGGGGGGGGGACGCAGTATTTT
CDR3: CASSYFGGGTQYF

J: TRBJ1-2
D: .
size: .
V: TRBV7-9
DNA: TGTGCCAGCAGCCCCCAACAGGCTGTAAGACATGGCTACACCTTC
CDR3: CASSPQQAVRHGYTF

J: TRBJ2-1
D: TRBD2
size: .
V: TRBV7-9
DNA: TGTGCCAGCAGCATACTAGCGGATGGAGCGAGTGAGCAGTTCTTC
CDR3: CASSILADGASEQFF

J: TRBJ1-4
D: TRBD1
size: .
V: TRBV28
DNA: TGTGCCAGCAGTTACCCGACAGGGCAAAATGAAAAACTGTTTTTT
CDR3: CASSYPTGQNEKLFF

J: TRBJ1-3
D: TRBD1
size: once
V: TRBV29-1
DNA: TGCAGCGTTACCTTACAGGGGAAAACCGGAAACACCATATATTTT
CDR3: CSVTLQGKTGNTIYF

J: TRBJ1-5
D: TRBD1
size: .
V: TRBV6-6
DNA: TGTGCCAGCATTGACCGGGGACAGGGCAATCAGCCCCAGCATTTT
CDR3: CASIDRGQGNQPQHF

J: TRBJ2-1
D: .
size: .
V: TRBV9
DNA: TGTGCCAGCAGCCCCCGTGAATCGACTTCCTACAATGAGCAGTTCTTC
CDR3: CASSPRESTSYNEQFF

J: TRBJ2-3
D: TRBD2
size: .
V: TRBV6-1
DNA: TGTGCCAGCAGTGTTTCTAGCGGGAGCCTTGGCACAGATACGCAGTATTTT
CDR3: CASSVSSGSLGTDTQYF

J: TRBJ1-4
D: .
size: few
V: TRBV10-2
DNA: TGCGCCAGCAGTGCGACTACAGGGAGCGAAAAACTGTTTTTT
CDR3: CASSATTGSEKLFF

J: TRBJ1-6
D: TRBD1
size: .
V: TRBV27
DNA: TGTGCCAGCGGTGGGGGTGGGAAAATTGGGACAGGGGCAGGGCTAAACTACTCACCCCTCCACTTT
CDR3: CASGGGGKIGTGAGLNYSPLHF

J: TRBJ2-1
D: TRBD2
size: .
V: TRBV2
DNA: TGTGCCACCTCCGGCTTTACGGGACTAGCGCATATTAGCTCCTACAATGAGCAGTTCTTC
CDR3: CATSGFTGLAHISSYNEQFF

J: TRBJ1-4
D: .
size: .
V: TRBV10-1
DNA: TGCGCCACCCGGGGGAAGCAGGGCAATGAAAAACTGTTTTTT
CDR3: CATRGKQGNEKLFF

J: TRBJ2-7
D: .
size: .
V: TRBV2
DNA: TGTGCCAGCAGTGTGCGGCCTCTGGGCTACGAGCAGTACTTC
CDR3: CASSVRPLGYEQYF

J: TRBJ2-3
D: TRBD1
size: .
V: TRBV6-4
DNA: TGTGCCAGCAGACTGACAGGGCGCACAGATACGCAGTATTTT
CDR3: CASRLTGRTDTQYF

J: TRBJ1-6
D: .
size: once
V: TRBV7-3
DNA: TGTGCCAGCAGCTCACAGGGTTTAGACAATTCACCCCTCCACTTT
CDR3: CASSSQGLDNSPLHF

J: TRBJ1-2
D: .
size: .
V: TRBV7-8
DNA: TGTGCCAGCAGCCCCGGACAGTATGGCTACACCTTC
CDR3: CASSPGQYGYTF

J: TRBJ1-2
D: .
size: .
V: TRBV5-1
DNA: TGCGCCAGCAGCTTGGCGCAGGGCCTACGATCCGACTATGGCTACACCTTC
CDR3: CASSLAQGLRSDYGYTF

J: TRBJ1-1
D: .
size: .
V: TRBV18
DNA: TGTGCCAGCTCATCTGGACAGAACACTGAAGCTTTCTTT
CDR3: CASSSGQNTEAFF

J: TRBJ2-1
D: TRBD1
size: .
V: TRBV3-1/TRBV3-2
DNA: TGTGCCAGCATCTCCGGGACAGGGGCCTACAATGAGCAGTTCTTC
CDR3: CASISGTGAYNEQFF

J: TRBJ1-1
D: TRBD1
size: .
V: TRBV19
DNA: TGTGCCAGTAGTTTCCGGACAGGGGGGAACACTGAAGCTTTCTTT
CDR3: CASSFRTGGNTEAFF

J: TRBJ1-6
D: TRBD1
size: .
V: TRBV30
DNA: TGTGCCTGGGGGGAATCGACAGGGATCTTTGTCCCCGTCGGGTTT
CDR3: CAWGESTGIFVPVGF

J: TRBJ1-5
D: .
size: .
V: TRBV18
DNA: TGTGCCAGCTCCCCGCAGGGGATGGGTCAGCCCCAGCATTTT
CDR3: CASSPQGMGQPQHF

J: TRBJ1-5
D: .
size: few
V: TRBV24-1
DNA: TGTGCCACCAGTGAAACCGGGACAAATCAGCCCCAGCATTTT
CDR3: CATSETGTNQPQHF

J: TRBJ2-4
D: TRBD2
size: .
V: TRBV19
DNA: TGTGCCAGTAGTATAGGCGGGAGGGCCGTAGCAAGCATTCAGTACTTC
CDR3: CASSIGGRAVASIQYF

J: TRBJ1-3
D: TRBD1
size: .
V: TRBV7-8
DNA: TGTGCCAGCTTCGGGGAGACAGGGGCCCCGGTTTCCTCTGGAAACACCATATATTTT
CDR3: CASFGETGAPVSSGNTIYF

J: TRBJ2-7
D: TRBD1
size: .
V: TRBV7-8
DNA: TGTGCCAGCAGCTTAGGCCGGGGACAGGGATACGAGCAGTACTTC
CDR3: CASSLGRGQGYEQYF

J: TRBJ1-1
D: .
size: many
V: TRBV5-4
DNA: TGTGCCAGCAGCCTTGGGGGCTTTAACACTGAAGCTTTCTTT
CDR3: CASSLGGFNTEAFF

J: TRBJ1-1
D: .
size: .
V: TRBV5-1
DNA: TGCGCCAGCAGCGTGACAGTCAACACTGAAGCTTTCTTT
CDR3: CASSVTVNTEAFF

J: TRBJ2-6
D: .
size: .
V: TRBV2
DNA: TGTGCCAGCAACCGGAGAACCACTGGGGCCAACGTCCTGACTTTC
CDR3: CASNRRTTGANVLTF

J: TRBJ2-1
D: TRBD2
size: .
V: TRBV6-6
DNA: TGTGCCAGCAGTCTAGGGGGCGGGAGGGCAAGTGAGCAGTTCTTC
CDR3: CASSLGGGRASEQFF

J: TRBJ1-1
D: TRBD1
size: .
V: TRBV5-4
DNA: TGTGCCAGCAGCCCCTCGGGACAGGGGGTATGGGACACTGAAGCTTTCTTT
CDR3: CASSPSGQGVWDTEAFF

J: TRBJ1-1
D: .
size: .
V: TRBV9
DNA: TGTGCCAGCAGCGACGGAGGGCAGGGAGGGATGAACACTGAAGCTTTCTTT
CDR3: CASSDGGQGGMNTEAFF

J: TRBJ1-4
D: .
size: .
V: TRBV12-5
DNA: TGTGCTAGTACAGGTTCTAATGAAAAACTGTTTTTT
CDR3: CASTGSNEKLFF